The clone carrying this T cell receptor (beta chain) was seen a handful of times. The CDR3 contains 13 residues. Germline CDR1 and CDR2: ENHRY and SYGVKD. V lost 6 bases to trimming and J lost 8 bases; unmatched junction nucleotides: 5. Disease duration under 2 months; hyperthyroidism patients were aged 18 to 65. The data are from a study of T cells in Graves' hyperthyroidism and ophthalmopathy. Study in general: Blood from the periphery was taken at initial diagnosis, before any treatment.

The CDR3 regions of TCR beta were amplified from RNA transcripts. TCR CDR3 regions were first amplified by RT-PCR with HTBI primers. A single record per CDR3 protein comes from TCRdb applying MiXCR to the multiplex PCR reads. Of about 290,000 distinct CDR3 sequences listed, approximately 16% are singletons. Sequenced material: blood. This chain connects TRBV10-3 to TRBJ2-1; 9 bases agree with TRBD1. The TCR sequence derives from a woman aged 50 to 60 with Graves' hyperthyroidism that later progressed to Graves' ophthalmopathy. CDR3 in amino acids: CAIRGTGLDEQFF. In nucleotides, the CDR3 is TGTGCCATCAGGGGGACAGGGTTAGATGAGCAGTTCTTC.